The 3 T cell receptor beta chains in this list originate from one sample, sequenced in a study of post-analysis software for immune sequencing data. Notes on the study in general: Controls had lower frequencies than patients of about 5 TRBV segments, which included TRBV5-6, TRBV5-1 and TRBV20-1.

Their cognate antigens are unknown. Each TCR beta cDNA library carried unique molecular identifiers. MiXCR, run by TCRdb on the PCR reads, gives a single entry per CDR3 protein. The table lists about 820,000 distinct CDR3 sequences, about 57% of them singletons. Sequences were obtained from blood. These receptor sequences come from a girl aged 5 to 17 with multiple sclerosis.

Comment on this clonotype: One junction end does not reproduce the germline sequence, and a read error may be involved. The V and J genes are TRBV10-3 and TRBJ2-1, with a weak D call TRBD1 (6 bases). The CDR3 loop spans 16 amino acids. Germline CDR1 reads ENHRY; CDR2 reads SYGVKD. CDR3 in amino acids: CAISELRTRGDNEEFF. The CDR3 DNA is TGTGCCATCAGTGAGTTAAGGACCAGAGGGGACAATGAGGAGTTCTTC.

As regards this clonotype: A read error may be the cause here, since a much bigger clone is one base away. This chain connects TRBV7-2 to TRBJ2-7; the match to TRBD1 covers 10 bases. Germline V gene data show CDR1 as SGHTA and CDR2 as FQGNSA. The CDR3 spans 14 residues. Germline trimming cut 6 bases from V and 3 bases from J; bases unmatched to any gene: 5. The CDR3 reads CASRPRDRGYEQYF. The CDR3 coding sequence is TGTGCCAGCAGGCCCCGGGACAGGGGCTACGAGCAGTACTTC.

The rearrangement joins TRBV7-9 to TRBJ1-2; 8 nucleotides align to TRBD1. J lost 3 bases, V lost 5 bases, and 5 bases had no gene match. Germline V CDR1 and CDR2: SEHNR, FQNEAQ (reference sequence). CDR3 length: 14 residues. The CDR3 nucleotides read TGTGCCAGCAGCCACGGACAGGGAGACTATGGCTACACCTTC. Translating it yields CASSHGQGDYGYTF.